A single sample gave rise to the 20 T cell receptor beta chains below, sequenced in a study of cytomegalovirus exposure and HLA in healthy donors. The primer mix had 60 Vbeta and 13 Jbeta primers. Data came from immunoSEQ multiplex PCR; TCRdb stores just in-frame clones and leaves some out. The repertoire consists of approximately 160,000 clones, with approximately 62% occurring once and the leading ten covering less than 1.5%. Material for sequencing was PBMCs. The receptors were gathered from a man aged 45 to 65 in good health and CMV-seronegative.

The V call is TRBV6-5, the J call TRBJ1-2; TRBD1 aligns across 10 bases. CDR3 length: 15 amino acids. From germline, CDR1 is MNHEY and CDR2 SVGAGI. V shed 4 bases and J 3 bases; nucleotides not matched to a gene: 5. CDR3: CASSSTTGGDYGYTF. DNA for the CDR3: TGTGCCAGCAGTTCCACGACAGGGGGCGACTATGGCTACACCTTC.

This clone came up a few times. The chain employs TRBV6-5 and TRBJ1-3; TRBD1 is a possible D gene (6 bases). From germline, CDR1 is MNHEY and CDR2 SVGAGI. V was clipped by 6 bases and J by 9 bases, with 21 bases between them. The CDR3 spans 15 residues. The CDR3 protein is CASSVDRPRYGTIYF. The CDR3 bases are TGTGCCAGCAGCGTGGACAGACCGCGATATGGCACCATATATTTT.

J is TRBJ1-1 and V is TRBV7-2, with a possible D match to TRBD1 (6 bases). V was clipped by 5 bases and J by 1 base, with 11 bases between them. There are 14 residues in the CDR3. Per the germline V gene, CDR1 is SGHTA and CDR2 is FQGNSA. The CDR3 spells CASSPGQRNTEAFF. The CDR3 DNA follows: TGTGCCAGCAGCCCAGGACAGAGGAACACTGAAGCTTTCTTT.

The rearrangement links TRBV4-1 to TRBJ1-6; 7 bases match TRBD1. Germline loops: CDR1 MGHRA, CDR2 YSYEKL. This CDR3 has 17 residues. V lost 0 bases, J lost 7 bases, and 9 bases stayed unmatched. This CDR3 is CASSQDKWQGENSPLHF. The CDR3 DNA reads TGCGCCAGCAGCCAAGATAAGTGGCAGGGGGAAAATTCACCCCTCCACTTT.

This clone was seen a handful of times. This chain links TRBV29-1 with TRBJ2-7, with 7 bases identical to TRBD1. CDR3 length equals 13 residues. V trimming: 7 bases; J trimming: 5 bases; junction bases outside the gene matches: 11. CDR1 and CDR2 (germline): SQVTM, ANQGSEA. The CDR3 region has the DNA TGCAGCGGGAGAGGACAGGCTGGTAACGAGCAGTACTTC. Translated, it gives CSGRGQAGNEQYF.

Within the sample, this clone is medium-sized. The chain combines TRBV27 with TRBJ1-2; 9 nucleotides align to TRBD1. Unmatched junction bases numbered 15, after V lost 7 bases and J lost 6 bases. Germline lookup yields CDR1 MNHEY and CDR2 SMNVEV (reference sequence). The CDR3 consists of 16 residues. This CDR3 is CASTRWAGQGEDGYTF. CDR3 sequence (DNA): TGTGCCAGCACCAGATGGGCGGGACAGGGTGAGGATGGCTACACCTTC.

This chain uses TRBV2 with TRBJ1-4, with D possibly matching TRBD1 (6 bases). Deletions cut 2 bases from V and 14 bases from J, with 12 bases between. This CDR3 contains 12 residues. From germline, CDR1 is SNHLY and CDR2 FYNNEI. CDR3 in DNA: TGTGCCAGCAGTGAATCAGGGGATGGGCTGTTTTTT. Residues: CASSESGDGLFF.

The V and J genes are TRBV6-6 and TRBJ1-2; D may be TRBD1 (6 bases). Trimming pared 2 bases from V and 7 bases from J, leaving 14 bases between. The length of the CDR3 is 14 residues. Germline-derived CDR1 and CDR2 are MNHNY and SVGAGI (reference sequence). The CDR3 here is CASSYAPRGGGYTF. DNA of the CDR3: TGTGCCAGCAGTTACGCTCCCAGGGGTGGTGGCTACACCTTC.

This clone has a handful of counts. V is TRBV7-2 and J is TRBJ1-3; the match to TRBD1 covers 7 bases. The CDR3 length is 16 residues. Per the germline V gene, CDR1 is SGHTA and CDR2 is FQGNSA. After removal of 1 base from V and 1 base from J, the junction contained 4 bases not matched to a gene. CDR3 loop: CASSLGPGGSGNTIYF. CDR3 sequence (DNA): TGTGCCAGCAGCTTAGGTCCAGGGGGTTCTGGAAACACCATATATTTT.

This sequence joins TRBV27 and TRBJ1-1; 9 bases map to TRBD1. Per the germline V gene, CDR1 is MNHEY and CDR2 is SMNVEV (reference sequence). Germline trimming cut 4 bases from V and 3 bases from J; bases unmatched to any gene: 3. The CDR3 contains 14 residues. The CDR3 is CASSSRTGDTEAFF. For the CDR3, the DNA is TGTGCCAGCAGTTCCAGGACAGGGGACACTGAAGCTTTCTTT.

V and J are TRBV10-2 and TRBJ1-5, with D possibly TRBD1 on 6 matching bases. This CDR3 comprises 13 residues. Trimming left V 7 bases short and J 4 bases short, with 11 bases between. CDR1 is WSHSY and CDR2 is SAAADI in the germline V gene. The CDR3, as DNA: TGCGCCAGCAATGGACAGAATAATCAGCCCCAGCATTTT. This encodes CASNGQNNQPQHF.

The V gene is TRBV6-6, the J gene TRBJ1-2, with D hard to call. CDR3 size: 13 residues. Germline V lookup: CDR1 MNHNY, CDR2 SVGAGI (reference sequence). V gave up 5 bases and J gave up 5 bases, with 12 bases separating them. Here the CDR3 DNA reads TGTGCCAGCAGTGTCCAGGCGGGATATGGCTACACCTTC. Translating it yields CASSVQAGYGYTF.

The chain links TRBV10-3 to TRBJ2-7; D ambiguous. The CDR3 extends over 15 amino acids. V was shortened by 3 bases and J by 2 bases, with 14 bases between the two germline ends. Germline assignment: CDR1 ENHRY and CDR2 SYGVKD. The chain's CDR3 is CAISDLSQVTYEQYF. In DNA, the CDR3 is TGTGCCATCAGTGACCTGTCCCAGGTCACCTACGAGCAGTACTTC.

This sequence joins TRBV10-1 and TRBJ2-5; D is possibly TRBD2 (5 bases). Germline-derived CDR1 and CDR2 are WNHNN and SYGVQD (reference sequence). The CDR3 has 13 residues. With 6 bases removed from V and 6 bases from J, the gap between germline ends came to 14 bases. The DNA for the CDR3 is TGCGCCAGCAGCTTGGCGGGTGGGCAGACCCAGTACTTC. This gives the protein CASSLAGGQTQYF.

The chain uses TRBV7-9 and TRBJ1-5; no clear D gene. There are 17 residues in the CDR3. Trimming pared 0 bases from V and 6 bases from J, leaving 18 bases between. CDR1 and CDR2 (germline): SEHNR, FQNEAQ (reference sequence). CDR3: CASSLALAGPSSQPQHF. The CDR3 DNA reads TGTGCCAGCAGCTTAGCGTTGGCAGGCCCATCATCTCAGCCCCAGCATTTT.

The chain couples TRBV20-1 to TRBJ1-2; D is unclear. The CDR3 extends over 11 amino acids. V dropped 6 bases and J dropped 4 bases, with 9 bases sitting between them. Germline-derived CDR1 and CDR2 are DFQATT and SNEGSKA (reference sequence). CDR3 protein: CSAVALYGYTF. In nucleotides, the CDR3 is TGCAGTGCCGTGGCTCTCTATGGCTACACCTTC.

This rearrangement joins TRBV28 to TRBJ1-2, with D perhaps TRBD1 (5 bases). The V gene's germline CDR1 is MDHEN and CDR2 SYDVKM. The CDR3 loop spans 13 amino acids. V was cut by 6 bases and J by 1 base, with 9 bases left in between. CDR3 sequence reads: CASSLTVNYGYTF. The CDR3 DNA reads as TGTGCCAGCAGCTTGACAGTTAACTATGGCTACACCTTC.

CDR3 amino acids: CASRDLGLADNEQFF. CDR3 nucleotides: TGTGCCAGCAGGGACCTGGGACTAGCTGACAATGAGCAGTTCTTC. The genes are TRBV2 and TRBJ2-1, with 9 bases that match TRBD2. Germline V CDR1 and CDR2: SNHLY, FYNNEI. The CDR3 has 15 residues. Trimming took 6 bases from V and 5 from J; bases not matched to a gene: 8.

This clone was counted only a few times. This chain links TRBV15 with TRBJ2-5; no clear D. The CDR3 length is 13 residues. From germline, CDR1 is LNHNV and CDR2 YYDKDF (reference sequence). With 4 bases removed from V and 1 base from J, the gap between germline ends came to 7 bases. The CDR3 region has the DNA TGTGCCACCAGCAAAACAGTCCAAGAGACCCAGTACTTC. Translation gives CATSKTVQETQYF. Based on the CDR3 plus reference TRBV15 and TRBJ2-5, the full variable domain is DAMVIQNPRYQVTQFGKPVTLSCSQTLNHNVMYWYQQKSSQAPKLLFHYYDKDFNNEADTPDNFQSRRPNTSFCFLDIRSPGLGDTAMYLCATSKTVQETQYFGPGTRLLVL.

This clone appeared once. CDR3 sequence (DNA): TGTGCCAGCAGCGAATCCGGGACTAGCGGGGGGCAAGAGACCCAGTACTTC. Translation: CASSESGTSGGQETQYF. The genes are TRBV6-4 and TRBJ2-5; 15 nucleotides match TRBD2. The J segment lost 2 bases and the V segment lost 6 bases, leaving 7 bases of the junction unmatched. From germline, CDR1 is MRHNA and CDR2 SNTAGT. This CDR3 region has 17 residues.